The 13 T cell receptor beta chains below all came from one sample that was sequenced in a study of shared clonotypes between healthy human individuals. Data came from immunoSEQ multiplex PCR; TCRdb stores just in-frame clones and leaves some out. The data show a few hundred thousand clones, roughly 80% seen once. Sequencing used PBMCs. The receptors were gathered from a woman aged 40 to 50 in good health. Some clones in this sample may be carry-over from other donors' samples.

The rearrangement links TRBV11-2 to TRBJ1-1; the D is unclear. Germline values: CDR1 SGHAT, CDR2 FQNNGV. Trimming stripped 4 bases from V and 13 bases from J, with 16 bases between. The CDR3 has 12 amino acids. The CDR3 reads CASSSILDHGFF. For the CDR3, the DNA is TGTGCCAGCAGCTCAATCCTGGACCATGGTTTCTTT.

This clone was detected only a few times. Other DNA variants within this sample encode the same CDR3. The genes are TRBV7-9 and TRBJ2-3; maybe TRBD2 (7 bases). The V end lost 3 bases, the J end lost 5 bases, and 12 bases lay between the germline ends. CDR3 length: 14 amino acids. The germline V gene has CDR1 SEHNR and CDR2 FQNEAQ (reference sequence). The CDR3 nucleotides are TGTGCCAGCAGCTTTGGGGGGGCTGAAGATACGCAGTATTTT. This gives the protein CASSFGGAEDTQYF.

This clone was seen a single time. The chain combines TRBV19 with TRBJ2-2; 7 bases are shared with TRBD1. The CDR3 is 17 amino acids. Germline V gives CDR1 LNHDA, CDR2 SQIVND (reference sequence). Losses at the gene ends were 3 bases for V and 3 bases for J; bases not matched to a gene: 10. The CDR3 region has the DNA TGTGCCAGTAGTATCGGCCGACACAGGGGCGACACCGGGGAGCTGTTTTTT. It yields the protein CASSIGRHRGDTGELFF.

The V call is TRBV29-1, the J call TRBJ2-7, with 12 bases aligning to TRBD2. The CDR3 extends over 14 amino acids. Trimming removed 6 bases from V and 3 bases from J; junction bases left unmatched: 6. Germline V gives CDR1 SQVTM, CDR2 ANQGSEA. CDR3 bases: TGCAGCGTAAAGACTAGCGGGAGTATCTACGAGCAGTACTTC. The encoded protein is CSVKTSGSIYEQYF.

This chain uses TRBV28 with TRBJ2-5, with D possibly matching TRBD2 (5 bases). V was trimmed by 2 bases and J by 5 bases, leaving 12 bases between them. This CDR3 is built from 14 residues. Germline CDR1 is MDHEN and CDR2 is SYDVKM. The CDR3 region is CASSLLDGGETQYF. The CDR3 region has the DNA TGTGCCAGCAGTTTACTAGATGGCGGGGAGACCCAGTACTTC.

J is TRBJ1-3 and V is TRBV30; D remains unclear. CDR3 length: 14 residues. The V gene lost 0 bases and the J gene lost 0 bases, with 6 bases spanning the gap. Germline V gene data show CDR1 as GTSNPN and CDR2 as SVGIG (reference sequence). CDR3 sequence reads: CAWSVASSGNTIYF. DNA of the CDR3: TGTGCCTGGAGTGTAGCGTCCTCTGGAAACACCATATATTTT.

V usage is TRBV27 and J usage is TRBJ1-2; tentatively, D is TRBD1 (6 bases). Trimming removed 7 bases from V and 2 bases from J, with 14 bases in between. Germline V CDR1 and CDR2: MNHEY, SMNVEV (reference sequence). The CDR3 consists of 14 residues. The CDR3 loop reads CASTSRGENYGYTF. DNA of the CDR3: TGTGCCAGCACCTCCAGGGGAGAGAACTATGGCTACACCTTC.

The chain links TRBV30 to TRBJ1-5, with D unresolved. The CDR3 spans 14 residues. Trimming took off 2 bases at V and 0 bases at J, with 8 bases between the two ends. Germline values: CDR1 GTSNPN, CDR2 SVGIG (reference sequence). CDR3 sequence reads: CAWSLGYSNQPQHF. The CDR3 coding sequence is TGTGCCTGGAGTTTGGGATATAGCAATCAGCCCCAGCATTTT.

In regard to this clone: This specimen includes other DNA sequences encoding the same CDR3. The chain is built from TRBV29-1 and TRBJ2-7; no clear D gene. The CDR3 is 12 residues long. V lost 2 bases and J 3 bases, leaving 8 bases between the germline ends. Germline V gene sequence: CDR1 SQVTM, CDR2 ANQGSEA. CDR3 nucleotides: TGCAGCGTTGAACAAACAAACTACGAGCAGTACTTC. Its translation is CSVEQTNYEQYF.

The V and J genes are TRBV7-6 and TRBJ2-1; 14 nucleotides align to TRBD2. Germline V gene lookup returns CDR1 SGHVS and CDR2 FNYEAQ. V lost 3 bases and J lost 10; bases outside the gene matches: 2. This CDR3 has 14 amino acids. Here the CDR3 DNA reads TGTGCCAGCAGCTTGGGACTAGCGGGAGACGAGCAGTTCTTC. Protein sequence: CASSLGLAGDEQFF.

The chain employs TRBV11-2 and TRBJ1-1; the match to TRBD1 covers 8 bases. Germline V CDR1 and CDR2: SGHAT, FQNNGV. This CDR3 has 15 amino acids. Losses at the gene ends were 5 bases for V and 1 base for J; bases not matched to a gene: 6. CDR3 bases: TGTGCCAGCAGCCCACGGACAGGGACGAACACTGAAGCTTTCTTT. Its protein is CASSPRTGTNTEAFF.

The chain links TRBV5-5 to TRBJ1-4; TRBD1 matches 7 bases. The J segment lost 0 bases and the V segment lost 3 bases, leaving 2 bases of the junction unmatched. Per germline, CDR1 SGHKS and CDR2 YYEKEE (reference sequence). The CDR3 loop spans 15 amino acids. In nucleotides, the CDR3 is TGTGCCAGCAGCTCCCAGGGGGCAACTAATGAAAAACTGTTTTTT. Encoded protein: CASSSQGATNEKLFF.

On this clone itself: A far larger clone lies a single base away; this is likely a read error. The conserved phenylalanine or tryptophan is not found at the CDR3 terminus, so this likely reflects a read error. This sequence joins TRBV4-1 and TRBJ2-7, with unresolved D. The ends were cut back, 4 bases at V and 1 base at J, with 11 bases in the middle. This CDR3 is 14 amino acids long. Per germline, CDR1 MGHRA and CDR2 YSYEKL. CDR3 protein: CASSPTRTSYEQYL. CDR3 nucleotides: TGCGCCAGCAGCCCGACACGAACTTCCTACGAGCAGTACCTC.